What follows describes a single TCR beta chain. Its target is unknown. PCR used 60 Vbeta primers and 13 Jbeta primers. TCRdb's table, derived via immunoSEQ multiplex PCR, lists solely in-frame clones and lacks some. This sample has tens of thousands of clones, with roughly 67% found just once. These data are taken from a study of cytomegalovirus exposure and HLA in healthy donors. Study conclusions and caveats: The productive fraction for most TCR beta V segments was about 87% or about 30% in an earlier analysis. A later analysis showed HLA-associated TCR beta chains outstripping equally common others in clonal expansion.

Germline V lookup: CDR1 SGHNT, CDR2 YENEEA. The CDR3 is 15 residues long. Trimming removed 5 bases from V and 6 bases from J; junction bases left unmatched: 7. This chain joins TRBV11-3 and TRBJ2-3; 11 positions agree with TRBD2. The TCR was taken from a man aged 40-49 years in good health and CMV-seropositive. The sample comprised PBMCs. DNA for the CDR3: TGTGCCAGCAGCGTTAGCGGGGGGGCGATGGATACGCAGTATTTT. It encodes CASSVSGGAMDTQYF.